This T cell receptor (beta chain) was sequenced during a study of cytomegalovirus exposure and HLA in healthy donors. Concerning this clone: Its target is unknown.

The donors (healthy individuals) were bone marrow donors. V was shortened by 3 bases and J by 5 bases, with 16 bases between the two germline ends. The CDR3 loop spans 14 amino acids. Germline V gene data show CDR1 as GTSNPN and CDR2 as SVGIG (reference sequence). The PCR contained 60 Vbeta and 13 Jbeta primers. Original handling: There were some 87 million unique TCR beta chains by a later count, and approximately 12 million of them were shared. Assay used: immunoSEQ multiplex PCR; TCRdb lists only in-frame clones, some missing. Clone size and the V and J calls come from that table; the DNA yielded D and trimming. The sample consists of over 150,000 clones, 60% to 80% of them appearing once. Overall study results and limits: An analysis was carried out later, and it reportedly showed fewer N-insertions in an Asian-associated ancestry cluster than the approximately 680-donor mean. Previously analyzed data showed that most TCR beta V segments were productive at a frequency of about 87% or about 30%.

Source material: PBMCs. The origin of this receptor is a woman aged 40 to 50 in good health and CMV-seropositive. The chain combines TRBV30 with TRBJ1-1; weak D call: TRBD1 (5 bases). CDR3 loop: CAWSRLARATEAFF. For the CDR3, the DNA is TGTGCCTGGAGCCGCCTCGCCAGGGCGACTGAAGCTTTCTTT. The complete variable domain, with remaining parts taken from reference TRBV30 and TRBJ1-1, reads SQTIHQWPATLVQPVGSPLSLECTVEGTSNPNLYWYRQAAGRGLQLLFYSVGIGQISSEVPQNLSASRPQDRQFILSSKKLLLSDSGFYLCAWSRLARATEAFFGQGTRLTVV.